A selection of T cell receptor beta chains follows, all from one sample in a study of blood T cell repertoires in COVID-19. Here immunoSEQ multiplex PCR was the method, and the copy in TCRdb shows in-frame clones only, minus some. The sample yields some 150,000 clones, around 87% seen once. What was sequenced was peripheral blood. These receptors originate from a woman in her forties or fifties with active or convalescent COVID-19. Each CDR3 is given with its conserved first and last residue. Each record gives: D gene, V gene, clone size, J gene, CDR3 DNA, CDR3 protein. The D gene is left open where the match is weak. The size entry is marked missing in some rows and otherwise reads once, few, many or a size class.

D gene: NA; V gene: TRBV7-3; clone size: NA; J gene: TRBJ2-1; CDR3 DNA: TGTGCCAGCAGTCCTCGGCCCGGGGATGAGCAGTTCTTC; CDR3 protein: CASSPRPGDEQFF
D gene: TRBD2; V gene: TRBV27; clone size: NA; J gene: TRBJ2-2; CDR3 DNA: TGTGCCAGCAGCCAAGCGGGAGTTCGCACCGGGGAGCTGTTTTTT; CDR3 protein: CASSQAGVRTGELFF
D gene: TRBD2; V gene: TRBV9; clone size: NA; J gene: TRBJ2-5; CDR3 DNA: TGTGCCAGCAGCGTATCTGGCGGGAGAGAGACCCAGTACTTC; CDR3 protein: CASSVSGGRETQYF
D gene: NA; V gene: TRBV28; clone size: NA; J gene: TRBJ2-2; CDR3 DNA: TGTGCCAGCAGTCATAGTAACACCGGGGAGCTGTTTTTT; CDR3 protein: CASSHSNTGELFF
D gene: TRBD2; V gene: TRBV5-4; clone size: few; J gene: TRBJ2-5; CDR3 DNA: TGTGCCAGCAGCCTCGGACTAGCAATTGGGCAAGAGACCCAGTACTTC; CDR3 protein: CASSLGLAIGQETQYF
D gene: NA; V gene: TRBV27; clone size: NA; J gene: TRBJ1-6; CDR3 DNA: TGTGCCTCAGCCCGGGGAGGGGGTAATTCACCCCTCCACTTT; CDR3 protein: CASARGGGNSPLHF
D gene: NA; V gene: TRBV15; clone size: NA; J gene: TRBJ1-2; CDR3 DNA: TGTGCCACCAGCCCGCAGACCGACTTTGGCTACACCTTC; CDR3 protein: CATSPQTDFGYTF
D gene: NA; V gene: TRBV7-9; clone size: NA; J gene: TRBJ1-4; CDR3 DNA: TGTGCCAGCAGCGCCTCGACTGGGGAAAAACTGTTTTTT; CDR3 protein: CASSASTGEKLFF
D gene: TRBD1; V gene: TRBV19; clone size: NA; J gene: TRBJ1-1; CDR3 DNA: TGTGCCAGTAGGGGACAGGGCTCGGACACTGAAGCTTTCTTT; CDR3 protein: CASRGQGSDTEAFF
D gene: NA; V gene: TRBV28; clone size: NA; J gene: TRBJ1-1; CDR3 DNA: TGTGCCAGCAGTTTACCCTACAGGGAAGGGACTGAAGCTTTCTTT; CDR3 protein: CASSLPYREGTEAFF
D gene: NA; V gene: TRBV5-1; clone size: NA; J gene: TRBJ1-1; CDR3 DNA: TGCGCCAGCAGCTTGGAGGGAGCCTTGAACACTGAAGCTTTCTTT; CDR3 protein: CASSLEGALNTEAFF
D gene: NA; V gene: TRBV27; clone size: NA; J gene: TRBJ2-7; CDR3 DNA: TGTGCCAGCAGGAGACATCAGCCCTACGAGCAGTACTTC; CDR3 protein: CASRRHQPYEQYF
D gene: NA; V gene: TRBV7-9; clone size: NA; J gene: TRBJ2-5; CDR3 DNA: TGTGCCAGCAGAACAACCCTCCCCTCAGGGGCCCAAGAGACCCAGTACTTC; CDR3 protein: CASRTTLPSGAQETQYF
D gene: NA; V gene: TRBV7-9; clone size: NA; J gene: TRBJ1-3; CDR3 DNA: TGTGCCAGCAGCTTAGCGCTTCCGGGTTACTCTGGAAACACCATATATTTT; CDR3 protein: CASSLALPGYSGNTIYF
D gene: TRBD1; V gene: TRBV7-7; clone size: NA; J gene: TRBJ2-5; CDR3 DNA: TGTGCTAGCAGCTTAGGGCCGGACAGGGGGGGGCAAGAGACCCAGTACTTC; CDR3 protein: CASSLGPDRGGQETQYF
D gene: TRBD2; V gene: TRBV4-2; clone size: few; J gene: TRBJ2-7; CDR3 DNA: TGTGCCAGCAGCCAGGTTCTAGCGGGAGCCCAGTACTTC; CDR3 protein: CASSQVLAGAQYF
D gene: TRBD2; V gene: TRBV28; clone size: NA; J gene: TRBJ2-7; CDR3 DNA: TGTGCCAGCAGTCCCGGGACTAGCGGGAGTCGCGAGCAGTACTTC; CDR3 protein: CASSPGTSGSREQYF
D gene: NA; V gene: TRBV25-1; clone size: once; J gene: TRBJ2-5; CDR3 DNA: TGTGCCAGCAGTGAACCTGACAGGAGGCCCCGGGAGACCCAGTACTTC; CDR3 protein: CASSEPDRRPRETQYF
D gene: TRBD1; V gene: TRBV4-3; clone size: NA; J gene: TRBJ1-5; CDR3 DNA: TGCGCCAGCAGCCAAACGACAGGGACGAAAGGACCCCAGCATTTT; CDR3 protein: CASSQTTGTKGPQHF
D gene: NA; V gene: TRBV15; clone size: NA; J gene: TRBJ1-1; CDR3 DNA: TGTGCCACCAGCAGAGAATACGGAGACACTGAAGCTTTCTTT; CDR3 protein: CATSREYGDTEAFF
D gene: NA; V gene: TRBV28; clone size: NA; J gene: TRBJ1-2; CDR3 DNA: TGTGCCAGCAGTTTAGGGGGGGGACGGAAGCAGGGCTACACCTTC; CDR3 protein: CASSLGGGRKQGYTF
D gene: NA; V gene: TRBV29-1; clone size: NA; J gene: TRBJ2-1; CDR3 DNA: TGCAGCGCTGTTCTAGGAAATGAGCAGTTCTTC; CDR3 protein: CSAVLGNEQFF
D gene: NA; V gene: TRBV9; clone size: NA; J gene: TRBJ2-1; CDR3 DNA: TGTGCCAGCAGCGTAATCGGGACTTCAAATGAGCAGTTCTTC; CDR3 protein: CASSVIGTSNEQFF
D gene: TRBD1; V gene: TRBV30; clone size: NA; J gene: TRBJ2-7; CDR3 DNA: TGTGCCTGGAGTCCCCCGGACAGGGTAGTTGGCGAGCAGTACTTC; CDR3 protein: CAWSPPDRVVGEQYF
D gene: TRBD1; V gene: TRBV27; clone size: NA; J gene: TRBJ1-2; CDR3 DNA: TGTGCCAGCAGCATAGGACAGGCTGGGGGCTACACCTTC; CDR3 protein: CASSIGQAGGYTF
D gene: NA; V gene: TRBV6-5; clone size: NA; J gene: TRBJ1-4; CDR3 DNA: TGTGCCAGCAGCCCCCGGGACAAATGGAAGGAAAAACTGTTTTTT; CDR3 protein: CASSPRDKWKEKLFF
D gene: TRBD1; V gene: TRBV19; clone size: NA; J gene: TRBJ2-7; CDR3 DNA: TGTGCCAGTAGTACCAGGACAGGGGCCTACGAGCAGTACTTC; CDR3 protein: CASSTRTGAYEQYF
D gene: TRBD1; V gene: TRBV18; clone size: NA; J gene: TRBJ2-7; CDR3 DNA: TGTGCCAGCTCACCGGACAGGTCAAATTACGAGCAGTACTTC; CDR3 protein: CASSPDRSNYEQYF
D gene: NA; V gene: TRBV18; clone size: NA; J gene: TRBJ2-1; CDR3 DNA: TGTGCCAGCTCACCAAATTCGATCGTACAGAGGGATCCTAAAGGGCAGTTCTTC; CDR3 protein: CASSPNSIVQRDPKGQFF
D gene: NA; V gene: TRBV7-9; clone size: NA; J gene: TRBJ1-4; CDR3 DNA: TGTGCCAGCGCCGGGACAAATAATGAAAAACTGTTTTTT; CDR3 protein: CASAGTNNEKLFF
D gene: TRBD2; V gene: TRBV6-2/TRBV6-3; clone size: once; J gene: TRBJ2-7; CDR3 DNA: TGTGCCAGCAGCGGCGGGAGCTCCTACGAGCAGTACTTC; CDR3 protein: CASSGGSSYEQYF
D gene: TRBD1; V gene: TRBV5-1; clone size: once; J gene: TRBJ2-1; CDR3 DNA: TGCGCCAGCAGCTTGGGGGACAGAAATACAAGGTATCGGCAGTTCTTC; CDR3 protein: CASSLGDRNTRYRQFF
D gene: TRBD1; V gene: TRBV10-3; clone size: NA; J gene: TRBJ1-1; CDR3 DNA: TGTGCCATCAGCCAGACAGGGCAGAACACTGAAGCTTTCTTT; CDR3 protein: CAISQTGQNTEAFF
D gene: TRBD1; V gene: TRBV18; clone size: NA; J gene: TRBJ2-1; CDR3 DNA: TGTGCCAGCTCACCTCAGGGGGCTTCCTACAATGAGCAGTTCTTC; CDR3 protein: CASSPQGASYNEQFF
D gene: NA; V gene: TRBV28; clone size: once; J gene: TRBJ2-3; CDR3 DNA: TGTGCCAGCAGCGGTGGAGCGGGAGATACGCAGTATTTT; CDR3 protein: CASSGGAGDTQYF
D gene: NA; V gene: TRBV6-1; clone size: NA; J gene: TRBJ1-3; CDR3 DNA: TGTGCCAGCAGTGAAATAGGGGTGGCCGGAAACACCATATATTTT; CDR3 protein: CASSEIGVAGNTIYF
D gene: NA; V gene: TRBV18; clone size: few; J gene: TRBJ1-6; CDR3 DNA: TGTGCCAGCTCACCAGGTCCCGCGGGAGCCAATTCACCCCTCCACTTT; CDR3 protein: CASSPGPAGANSPLHF
D gene: TRBD1; V gene: TRBV6-5; clone size: NA; J gene: TRBJ1-2; CDR3 DNA: TGTGCCAGCAGTCTCCGGACAGGGGGATACTATGGCTACACCTTC; CDR3 protein: CASSLRTGGYYGYTF
D gene: NA; V gene: TRBV5-1; clone size: NA; J gene: TRBJ2-1; CDR3 DNA: TGCGCCAGCAGCTTGGCCGACGCAGGGTCTTACAATGAGCAGTTCTTC; CDR3 protein: CASSLADAGSYNEQFF
D gene: NA; V gene: TRBV6-2/TRBV6-3; clone size: once; J gene: TRBJ1-1; CDR3 DNA: TGTGCCAGCAGTATCGCAGGGATTCTGAACACTGAAGCTTTCTTT; CDR3 protein: CASSIAGILNTEAFF
D gene: TRBD2; V gene: TRBV10-3; clone size: once; J gene: TRBJ2-5; CDR3 DNA: TGTGCCATCAGGCCGGGACTAGAAGAGACCCAGTACTTC; CDR3 protein: CAIRPGLEETQYF
D gene: NA; V gene: TRBV18; clone size: NA; J gene: TRBJ1-2; CDR3 DNA: TGTGCCAGCTCACGGGGACTGGCGCAGGCCTCCTATGGCTACACCTTC; CDR3 protein: CASSRGLAQASYGYTF
D gene: NA; V gene: TRBV12-5; clone size: NA; J gene: TRBJ1-1; CDR3 DNA: TGTGCTAGTGGTTTATCAGGGAGGTGGGTGGCTGAAGCTTTCTTT; CDR3 protein: CASGLSGRWVAEAFF
D gene: TRBD1; V gene: TRBV28; clone size: NA; J gene: TRBJ1-1; CDR3 DNA: TGTGCCAGCAGTTTAGGTGGGACAGGCCGTGAAGCTTTCTTT; CDR3 protein: CASSLGGTGREAFF
D gene: TRBD2; V gene: TRBV7-6; clone size: NA; J gene: TRBJ2-1; CDR3 DNA: TGTGCCAGCAGCTTAGTTGCGGGAGAGGTTGAGCAGTTCTTC; CDR3 protein: CASSLVAGEVEQFF
D gene: NA; V gene: TRBV28; clone size: once; J gene: TRBJ1-3; CDR3 DNA: TGTGCCAGCAGTTTTCTCGAGCGTAGCACCATATATTTT; CDR3 protein: CASSFLERSTIYF
D gene: NA; V gene: TRBV6-5; clone size: NA; J gene: TRBJ1-1; CDR3 DNA: TGTGCCAGCAGTTTCGGGGGGCTAGGGAACACTGAAGCTTTCTTT; CDR3 protein: CASSFGGLGNTEAFF
D gene: TRBD1; V gene: TRBV5-4; clone size: NA; J gene: TRBJ1-2; CDR3 DNA: TGTGCCAGCAGCTTGACACCAGGGGGCTTGGACGGCTACACCTTC; CDR3 protein: CASSLTPGGLDGYTF
D gene: NA; V gene: TRBV27; clone size: NA; J gene: TRBJ1-1; CDR3 DNA: TGTGCCAGCAGTTTAGGCGGGGAATTTACTGAAGCTTTCTTT; CDR3 protein: CASSLGGEFTEAFF
D gene: NA; V gene: TRBV29-1; clone size: NA; J gene: TRBJ1-1; CDR3 DNA: TGCAGCGTTGTAATGTACACTGAAGCTTTCTTT; CDR3 protein: CSVVMYTEAFF
D gene: NA; V gene: TRBV15; clone size: NA; J gene: TRBJ1-5; CDR3 DNA: TGTGCCACCAGCAGAGAGAGGGAGGGTAATCAGCCCCAGCATTTT; CDR3 protein: CATSREREGNQPQHF
D gene: NA; V gene: TRBV7-9; clone size: once; J gene: TRBJ2-3; CDR3 DNA: TGTGCCAGCAGCTTAGACAAAAGCACAGATACGCAGTATTTT; CDR3 protein: CASSLDKSTDTQYF
D gene: NA; V gene: TRBV25-1; clone size: once; J gene: TRBJ1-5; CDR3 DNA: TGTGCCAGCAGTGACTTAGGACAGATTTATAGCAATCAGCCCCAGCATTTT; CDR3 protein: CASSDLGQIYSNQPQHF
D gene: NA; V gene: TRBV28; clone size: NA; J gene: TRBJ1-1; CDR3 DNA: TGTGCCAGCAGTTTGGAGGATGCTGAAGCTTTCTTT; CDR3 protein: CASSLEDAEAFF